This entry lists 18 T cell receptor beta chains sequenced from one sample in a study of beta chain features in type 1 diabetes. Of the isolated RNA, all was reverse transcribed, and so the sequenced material was expressed TCRB transcripts. Repertoires were generated with immunoSEQ multiplex PCR, while TCRdb's copy carries only in-frame clones and drops some. The sample records 20,000 to 25,000 clones, 60% to 80% being singletons. Material for sequencing was Tregs from blood. These receptors were collected from a woman aged 40-49 years in good health.

The chain combines TRBV4-1 with TRBJ1-2; the D gene is possibly TRBD1 (6 bases). Trimming shortened V by 5 bases and J by 3 bases, and 16 bases separated the two germline ends. Per the germline V gene, CDR1 is MGHRA and CDR2 is YSYEKL. This CDR3 contains 15 residues. CDR3 in amino acids: CASSYGREGDYGYTF. The DNA of the CDR3 is TGCGCCAGCAGCTATGGGAGGGAGGGGGACTATGGCTACACCTTC.

The rearrangement uses TRBV4-2 and TRBJ1-6, with D unclear. This CDR3 has 15 amino acids. In germline, CDR1 is LGHNA, CDR2 YNFKEQ. The germline V and J ends were trimmed by 0 bases and 4 bases, with 7 bases remaining between them. The CDR3 is CASSQEGSYNSPLHF. The CDR3, as DNA: TGTGCCAGCAGCCAAGAGGGCAGTTATAATTCACCCCTCCACTTT.

The chain uses TRBV5-1 and TRBJ1-4; TRBD1 might be the D (5 bases). V was clipped by 0 bases and J by 7 bases, with 10 bases between them. This CDR3 contains 14 residues. Per the germline V gene, CDR1 is SGHRS and CDR2 is YFSETQ. For the CDR3, the DNA is TGCGCCAGCAGCTTGGAGCAGGGTGGTGAAAAACTGTTTTTT. Protein sequence: CASSLEQGGEKLFF.

This clone showed up just a few times. The chain recombines TRBV19 with TRBJ1-1; D gene unclear. This CDR3 region has 13 residues. V was trimmed by 8 bases and J by 1 base, leaving 11 bases between them. CDR1 and CDR2 (germline): LNHDA, SQIVND (reference sequence). The CDR3 bases are TGTGCCAGTTTCTCTCAGGAGAACACTGAAGCTTTCTTT. It translates to CASFSQENTEAFF.

The chain joins TRBV7-9 to TRBJ2-3; D unclear. CDR1 is SEHNR, CDR2 FQNEAQ, per germline (reference sequence). This CDR3 region has 14 residues. V was pared by 3 bases and J by 4 bases, with 11 bases between. The CDR3 bases are TGTGCCAGCAGCTTCGGCAGCGAGGCAGATACGCAGTATTTT. This codes for CASSFGSEADTQYF.

The chain recombines TRBV19 with TRBJ2-3; the D gene is possibly TRBD1 (6 bases). The germline V gene has CDR1 LNHDA and CDR2 SQIVND (reference sequence). CDR3 length equals 14 residues. Trimming shortened V by 5 bases and J by 1 base, and 10 bases separated the two germline ends. The CDR3 region has the DNA TGTGCCAGTAGTTTCGGACAGCGCACAGATACGCAGTATTTT. This translates into CASSFGQRTDTQYF.

This chain links TRBV27 with TRBJ2-7, with D maybe TRBD2 (7 bases). The V end was cut by 6 bases, the J end by 0 bases, with 15 bases between. CDR1 is MNHEY, CDR2 SMNVEV, per germline (reference sequence). The CDR3 extends over 15 amino acids. For the CDR3, the DNA is TGTGCCAGCAGACCCCACGGGGGGCTCTCCTACGAGCAGTACTTC. Translation gives CASRPHGGLSYEQYF.

The chain joins TRBV5-1 to TRBJ1-1; D is unclear. The V gene's germline CDR1 is SGHRS and CDR2 YFSETQ. The V gene lost 6 bases and the J gene lost 7 bases, with 10 bases spanning the gap. The CDR3 runs 11 residues. The CDR3 nucleotides read TGCGCCAGCAAGAGGGAGAATGAAGCTTTCTTT. This codes for CASKRENEAFF.

This rearrangement joins TRBV5-1 to TRBJ2-3; tentative D call: TRBD1 (6 bases). Germline-derived CDR1 and CDR2 are SGHRS and YFSETQ. V lost 4 bases, J lost 9 bases, and 18 bases lay in between. The CDR3 loop spans 14 amino acids. The CDR3 region has the DNA TGCGCCAGCAGCCCCCACCCAGGGGAAGACACGCAGTATTTT. Translating gives CASSPHPGEDTQYF.

This chain uses TRBV19 with TRBJ2-1; D remains ambiguous. The V and J ends lost 3 bases and 9 bases respectively, with 6 bases between them. CDR3 size: 11 residues. Germline values: CDR1 LNHDA, CDR2 SQIVND (reference sequence). The CDR3 spells CASSMYGEQFF. The CDR3, as DNA: TGTGCCAGTAGTATGTACGGTGAGCAGTTCTTC.

This clone was seen a handful of times. This chain links TRBV2 with TRBJ2-7; 7 nucleotides line up with TRBD1. CDR3 length: 13 residues. The V and J ends lost 9 bases and 2 bases, in that order; junction bases with no gene match: 7. Germline V gives CDR1 SNHLY, CDR2 FYNNEI. The CDR3 DNA is TGTGCCAGGAGCACAGGGGCCCCCTACGAGCAGTACTTC. It yields the protein CARSTGAPYEQYF.

The rearrangement joins TRBV7-9 to TRBJ2-1; tentatively, D is TRBD2 (5 bases). Trimming removed 4 bases at V and 7 bases at J, with 11 bases between. The CDR3 is made up of 13 amino acids. The germline V gene has CDR1 SEHNR and CDR2 FQNEAQ (reference sequence). The CDR3 DNA follows: TGTGCCAGCAGCTGGTTGGGAGAAAATGAGCAGTTCTTC. Its translation is CASSWLGENEQFF.

A note on this clone: The junction differs from germline at one of its ends, possibly a read error. The genes are TRBV9 and TRBJ2-6; tentatively, D is TRBD1 (6 bases). CDR3 length: 13 amino acids. CDR1 is SGDLS, CDR2 YYNGEE, per germline. CDR3 amino acids: CASRGAGANVLTF. CDR3 in DNA: TGCGCCTCCAGGGGCGCTGGGGCCAACGTCCTGACTTTC.

The chain has TRBV6-5 and TRBJ2-2; 7 nucleotides align to TRBD2. This CDR3 has 15 amino acids. Unmatched junction bases numbered 6, after V lost 8 bases and J lost 0 bases. Germline CDR1 and CDR2: MNHEY and SVGAGI. CDR3 DNA: TGTGCCAGCGGTGCGGGGGTCGCGAACACCGGGGAGCTGTTTTTT. Amino acids: CASGAGVANTGELFF.

V is TRBV27 and J is TRBJ2-4; possibly TRBD1 for D (6 bases). Germline V gives CDR1 MNHEY, CDR2 SMNVEV (reference sequence). The CDR3 is made up of 16 amino acids. Trimming took off 5 bases at V and 7 bases at J, with 21 bases between the two ends. In DNA form, the CDR3 reads TGTGCCAGCAGTACCGTTGCTGCTGGGGGCAGGAACATTCAGTACTTC. Protein: CASSTVAAGGRNIQYF.

About this clone itself: At one end the junction does not follow the germline gene, possibly because of a read error. V gene TRBV7-9 combines with J gene TRBJ1-2, with a weak D call TRBD1 (6 bases). The CDR3 runs to 11 residues. Germline CDR1 SEHNR, CDR2 FQNEAQ (reference sequence). The CDR3 spells CASSESGAEAF. The CDR3 region has the DNA TGTGCCAGCAGCGAATCAGGGGCTGAAGCCTTC.

This chain links TRBV7-2 with TRBJ2-3; TRBD2 agrees at 11 bases. The ends lost 1 base at V and 8 bases at J; junction bases unmatched: 11. From germline, CDR1 is SGHTA and CDR2 FQGNSA. The CDR3 has 17 residues. CDR3 nucleotides: TGTGCCAGCAGCTTAGTAACTAGCGGGGGATCCGCCCCTACGCAGTATTTT. This codes for CASSLVTSGGSAPTQYF. The full variable domain, its missing parts supplied by reference TRBV7-2 and TRBJ2-3, is GAGVSQSPSNKVTEKGKDVELRCDPISGHTALYWYRQSLGQGLEFLIYFQGNSAPDKSGLPSDRFSAERTGGSVSTLTIQRTQQEDSAVYLCASSLVTSGGSAPTQYFGPGTRLTVL.

This CDR3 is CASSITRGRNTEAFF. DNA of the CDR3: TGCGCCAGCAGCATCACAAGGGGGAGGAACACTGAAGCTTTCTTT. This chain links TRBV5-1 with TRBJ1-1; D might be TRBD1 (6 bases). This CDR3 spans 15 amino acids. Germline CDR1 reads SGHRS; CDR2 reads YFSETQ. With 4 bases removed from V and 1 base from J, the gap between germline ends came to 14 bases. Variable domain in full (rest from reference TRBV5-1 and TRBJ1-1): KAGVTQTPRYLIKTRGQQVTLSCSPISGHRSVSWYQQTPGQGLQFLFEYFSETQRNKGNFPGRFSGRQFSNSRSEMNVSTLELGDSALYLCASSITRGRNTEAFFGQGTRLTVV.